This TCR beta chain was sequenced during a study of regulatory T cells in long-lasting Graves disease. Arm-PCR of CDR3 regions and iRepertoire HTBI primers were used to build TCR beta libraries. Each CDR3 protein is one row after TCRdb ran MiXCR on the multiplex PCR reads. The sample yields 400,000 to 500,000 distinct CDR3 sequences, 14% to 15% seen once. This clonotype was counted many times. Its antigen is not identified. Whole-study results and caveats: Analysis covered peripheral blood alone, not thyroid tissue.

The time point: newly diagnosed GD, antithyroid drugs for less than 3 months. Construction of the TCR library relied on RNA isolated from PBMCs. V lost 1 base and J 2 bases, leaving 12 bases between the germline ends. Per germline, CDR1 SGHVS and CDR2 FQNEAQ. The CDR3 totals 16 residues. This sample was shared with a second study, whose subject was T cells in Graves' hyperthyroidism and ophthalmopathy. That paper adds: Initially, a first-round RT-PCR of the TCR CDR3 employed the HTBI primer set.

The clonotype was recovered from a woman aged 25 to 39 with Graves disease. The sequencing used peripheral blood mononuclear cells (PBMCs), collected at new diagnosis, from a patient treated with antithyroid drugs. V gene TRBV7-8 combines with J gene TRBJ2-1, with D perhaps matching TRBD2 (5 bases). CDR3 sequence (DNA): TGTGCCAGCAGCTTAGTTGATCCTAGCCCCTACAATGAGCAGTTCTTC. It encodes CASSLVDPSPYNEQFF.